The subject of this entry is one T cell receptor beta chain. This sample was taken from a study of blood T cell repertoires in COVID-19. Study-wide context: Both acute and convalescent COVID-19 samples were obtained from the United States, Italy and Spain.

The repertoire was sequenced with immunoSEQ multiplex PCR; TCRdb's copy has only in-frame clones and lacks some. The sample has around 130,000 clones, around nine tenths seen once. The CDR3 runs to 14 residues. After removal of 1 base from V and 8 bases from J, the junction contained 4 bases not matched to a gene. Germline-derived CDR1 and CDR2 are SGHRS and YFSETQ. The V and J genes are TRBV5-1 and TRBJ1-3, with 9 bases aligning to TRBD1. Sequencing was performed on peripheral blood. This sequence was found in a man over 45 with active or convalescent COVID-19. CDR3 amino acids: CASSLWDREDTIYF. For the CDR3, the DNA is TGCGCCAGCAGCTTGTGGGACAGGGAAGACACCATATATTTT. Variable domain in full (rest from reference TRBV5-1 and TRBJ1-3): KAGVTQTPRYLIKTRGQQVTLSCSPISGHRSVSWYQQTPGQGLQFLFEYFSETQRNKGNFPGRFSGRQFSNSRSEMNVSTLELGDSALYLCASSLWDREDTIYFGEGSWLTVV.